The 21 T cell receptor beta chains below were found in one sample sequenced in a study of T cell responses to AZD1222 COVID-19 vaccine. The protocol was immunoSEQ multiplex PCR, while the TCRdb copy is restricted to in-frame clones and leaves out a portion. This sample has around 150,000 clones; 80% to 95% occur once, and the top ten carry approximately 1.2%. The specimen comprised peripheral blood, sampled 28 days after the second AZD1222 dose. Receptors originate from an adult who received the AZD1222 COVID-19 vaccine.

CDR3 nucleotide sequence: TGCGCCAGCAGCTTGGGCCCACAGGGTCGGGGCACTGAAGCTTTCTTT. Translating gives CASSLGPQGRGTEAFF. V and J are TRBV5-1 and TRBJ1-1; TRBD1 is a possible D gene (6 bases). V gave up 0 bases and J gave up 4 bases, with 16 bases separating them. There are 16 residues in the CDR3. Germline CDR1 reads SGHRS; CDR2 reads YFSETQ.

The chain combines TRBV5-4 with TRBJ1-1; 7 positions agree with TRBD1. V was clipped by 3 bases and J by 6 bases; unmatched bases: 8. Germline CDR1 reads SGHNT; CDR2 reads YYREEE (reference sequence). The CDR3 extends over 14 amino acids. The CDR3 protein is CASSSQQGRAEAFF. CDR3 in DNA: TGTGCCAGCAGCTCCCAACAGGGGAGGGCTGAAGCTTTCTTT.

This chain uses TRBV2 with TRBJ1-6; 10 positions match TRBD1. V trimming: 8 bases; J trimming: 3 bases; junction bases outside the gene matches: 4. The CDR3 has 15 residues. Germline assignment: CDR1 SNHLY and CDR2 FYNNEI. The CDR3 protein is CASARDRGYNSPLHF. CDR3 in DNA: TGTGCCAGCGCAAGGGACAGGGGCTATAATTCACCCCTCCACTTT. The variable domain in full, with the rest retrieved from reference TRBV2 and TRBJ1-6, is EPEVTQTPSHQVTQMGQEVILRCVPISNHLYFYWYRQILGQKVEFLVSFYNNEISEKSEIFDDQFSVERPDGSNFTLKIRSTKLEDSAMYFCASARDRGYNSPLHFGNGTRLTVT.

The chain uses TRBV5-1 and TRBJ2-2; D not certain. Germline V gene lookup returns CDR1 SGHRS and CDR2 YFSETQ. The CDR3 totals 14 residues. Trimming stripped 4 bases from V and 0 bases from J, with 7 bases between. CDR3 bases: TGCGCCAGCAGCCCGAGTGCGAACACCGGGGAGCTGTTTTTT. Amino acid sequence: CASSPSANTGELFF.

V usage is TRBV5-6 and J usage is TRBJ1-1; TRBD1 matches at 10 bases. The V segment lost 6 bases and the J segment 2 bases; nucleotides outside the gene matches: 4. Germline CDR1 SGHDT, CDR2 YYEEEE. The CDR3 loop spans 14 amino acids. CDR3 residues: CASTGQGVNTEAFF. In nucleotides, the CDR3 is TGTGCCAGCACTGGACAGGGGGTAAACACTGAAGCTTTCTTT.

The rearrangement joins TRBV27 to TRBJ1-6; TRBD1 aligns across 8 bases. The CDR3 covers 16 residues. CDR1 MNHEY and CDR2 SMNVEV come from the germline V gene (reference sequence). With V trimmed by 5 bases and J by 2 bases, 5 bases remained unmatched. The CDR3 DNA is TGTGCCAGCAGTAAAGAGGACAGGGCCTATAATTCACCCCTCCACTTT. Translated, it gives CASSKEDRAYNSPLHF.

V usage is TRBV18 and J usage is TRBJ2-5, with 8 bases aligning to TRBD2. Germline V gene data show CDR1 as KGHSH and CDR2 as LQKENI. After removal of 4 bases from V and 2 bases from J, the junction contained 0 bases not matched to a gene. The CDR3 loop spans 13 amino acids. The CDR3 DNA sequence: TGTGCCAGCTCACGCGGGGGGCAAGAGACCCAGTACTTC. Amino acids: CASSRGGQETQYF.

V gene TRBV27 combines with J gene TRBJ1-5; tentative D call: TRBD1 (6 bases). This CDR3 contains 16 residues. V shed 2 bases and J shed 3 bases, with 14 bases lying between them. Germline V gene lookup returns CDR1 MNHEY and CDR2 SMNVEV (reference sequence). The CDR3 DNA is TGTGCCAGCAGTTTACGTCCCGGACAGCTCAATCAGCCCCAGCATTTT. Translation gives CASSLRPGQLNQPQHF.

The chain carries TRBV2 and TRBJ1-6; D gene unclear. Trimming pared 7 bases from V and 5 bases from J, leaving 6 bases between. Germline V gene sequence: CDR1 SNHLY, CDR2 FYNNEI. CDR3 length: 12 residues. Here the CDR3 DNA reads TGTGCCAGCAACCAGAATAATTCACCCCTCCACTTT. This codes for CASNQNNSPLHF. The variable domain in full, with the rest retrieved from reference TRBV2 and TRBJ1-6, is EPEVTQTPSHQVTQMGQEVILRCVPISNHLYFYWYRQILGQKVEFLVSFYNNEISEKSEIFDDQFSVERPDGSNFTLKIRSTKLEDSAMYFCASNQNNSPLHFGNGTRLTVT.

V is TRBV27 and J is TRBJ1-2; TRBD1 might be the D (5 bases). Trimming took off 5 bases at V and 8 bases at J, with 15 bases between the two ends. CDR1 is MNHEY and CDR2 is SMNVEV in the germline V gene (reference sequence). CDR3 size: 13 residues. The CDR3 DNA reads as TGTGCCAGCAGTCCCCGCGGGGGTTTCGGCTACACCTTC. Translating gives CASSPRGGFGYTF.

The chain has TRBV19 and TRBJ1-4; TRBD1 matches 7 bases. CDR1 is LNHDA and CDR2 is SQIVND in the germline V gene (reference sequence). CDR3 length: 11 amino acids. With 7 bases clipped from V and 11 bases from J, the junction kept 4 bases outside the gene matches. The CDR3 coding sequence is TGTGCCAGTATGGGACAGTCCAAACTGTTTTTT. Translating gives CASMGQSKLFF.

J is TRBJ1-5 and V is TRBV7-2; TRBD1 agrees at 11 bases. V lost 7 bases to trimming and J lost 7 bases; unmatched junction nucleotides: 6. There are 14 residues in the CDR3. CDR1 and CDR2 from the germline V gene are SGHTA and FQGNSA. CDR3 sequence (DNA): TGTGCCAGCACCCCGGACAGGGGGCAACAGCCCCAGCATTTT. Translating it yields CASTPDRGQQPQHF.

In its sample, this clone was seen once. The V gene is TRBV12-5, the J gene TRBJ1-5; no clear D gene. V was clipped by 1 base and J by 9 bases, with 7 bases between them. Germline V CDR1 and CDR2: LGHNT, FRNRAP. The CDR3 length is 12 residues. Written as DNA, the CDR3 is TGTGCTAGTGGTTTGGGATCCGGGCCCCAGCATTTT. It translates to CASGLGSGPQHF.

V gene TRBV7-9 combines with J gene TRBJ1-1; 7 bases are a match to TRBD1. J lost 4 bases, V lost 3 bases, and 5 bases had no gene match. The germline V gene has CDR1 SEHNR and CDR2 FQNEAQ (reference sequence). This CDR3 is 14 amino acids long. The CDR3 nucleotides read TGTGCCAGCAGCTTTGGGCAGGGGGGCACTGAAGCTTTCTTT. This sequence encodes CASSFGQGGTEAFF.

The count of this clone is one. The CDR3 DNA is TGTGCCAGCTCGATGGGACAGAGGAACACTGAAGCTTTCTTT. It encodes CASSMGQRNTEAFF. This sequence joins TRBV18 and TRBJ1-1; TRBD1 matches at 7 bases. Germline V lookup: CDR1 KGHSH, CDR2 LQKENI. J lost 1 base, V lost 6 bases, and 5 bases had no gene match. CDR3 size: 14 residues.

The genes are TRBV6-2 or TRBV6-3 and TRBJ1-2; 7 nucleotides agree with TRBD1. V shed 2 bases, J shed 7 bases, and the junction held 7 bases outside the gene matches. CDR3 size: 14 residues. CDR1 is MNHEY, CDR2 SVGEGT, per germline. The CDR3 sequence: CASSYASGGSGYTF. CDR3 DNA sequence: TGTGCCAGCAGTTACGCCTCAGGGGGAAGTGGCTACACCTTC.

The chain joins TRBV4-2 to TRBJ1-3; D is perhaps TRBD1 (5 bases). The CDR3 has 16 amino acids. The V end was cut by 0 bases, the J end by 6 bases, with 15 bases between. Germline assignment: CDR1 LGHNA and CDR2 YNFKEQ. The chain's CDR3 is CASSQDRGNPANTIYF. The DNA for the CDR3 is TGTGCCAGCAGCCAAGATAGGGGCAATCCGGCAAACACCATATATTTT.

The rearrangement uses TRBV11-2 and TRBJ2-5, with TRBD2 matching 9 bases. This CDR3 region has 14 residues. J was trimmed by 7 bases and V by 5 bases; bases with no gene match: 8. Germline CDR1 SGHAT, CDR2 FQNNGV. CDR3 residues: CASSTGTSSGTQYF. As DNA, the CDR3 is TGTGCCAGCAGCACCGGGACTAGCAGCGGGACCCAGTACTTC.

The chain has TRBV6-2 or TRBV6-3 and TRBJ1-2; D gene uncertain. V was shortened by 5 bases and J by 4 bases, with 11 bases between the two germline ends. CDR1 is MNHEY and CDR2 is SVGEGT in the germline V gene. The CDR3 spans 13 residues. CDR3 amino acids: CASSNPGIYGYTF. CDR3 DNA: TGTGCCAGCAGTAACCCGGGAATCTATGGCTACACCTTC.

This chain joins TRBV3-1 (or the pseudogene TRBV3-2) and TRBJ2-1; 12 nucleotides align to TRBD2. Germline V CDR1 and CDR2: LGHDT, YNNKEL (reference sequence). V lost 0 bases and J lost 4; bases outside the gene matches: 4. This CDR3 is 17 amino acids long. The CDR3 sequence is CASSQDPSGGEYNEQFF. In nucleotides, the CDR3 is TGTGCCAGCAGCCAAGACCCTAGCGGGGGGGAATACAATGAGCAGTTCTTC.

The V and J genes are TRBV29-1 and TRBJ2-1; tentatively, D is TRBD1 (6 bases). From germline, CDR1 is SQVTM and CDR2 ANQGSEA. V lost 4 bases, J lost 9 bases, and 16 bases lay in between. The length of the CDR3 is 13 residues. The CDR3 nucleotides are TGCAGCGTTGCCTCACAGGGCCTCGGTGAGCAGTTCTTC. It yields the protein CSVASQGLGEQFF.